What follows are 20 T cell receptor beta chains derived from one specimen sequenced in a study of response to subunit inactivated influenza vaccine. One entry per CDR3 protein, called by TCRdb with MiXCR from the RT-PCR reads. Here the sample spans about 610,000 distinct CDR3 sequences, around 15% being singletons. The sequenced sample was PBMCs from blood, obtained 11 to 12 days after vaccination. These receptors all stem from a man aged 45-60 years who received an inactivated influenza vaccine.

This clonotype was observed a few times. The gene calls are TRBV7-9 and TRBJ1-2; D gene uncertain. CDR3 size: 14 residues. Germline values: CDR1 SEHNR, CDR2 FQNEAQ (reference sequence). Trimming left V 1 base short and J 6 bases short, with 12 bases between. As DNA, the CDR3 is TGTGCCAGCAGCTTAGGGCCAAATTCCGATGGCTACACCTTC. Protein sequence: CASSLGPNSDGYTF.

This clonotype was detected ten times or more. One end of the junction is discordant with germline, which a read error may explain. J is TRBJ2-7 and V is TRBV5-1; 7 bases align to TRBD2. The CDR3 is 14 amino acids. From germline, CDR1 is SGHRS and CDR2 YFSETQ. The CDR3 protein is CASSLGRGSYEQYF. In DNA, the CDR3 is TGTGCCAGCAGTCTAGGGAGGGGCTCCTACGAGCAGTACTTC.

The chain uses TRBV19 and TRBJ1-5, with 9 bases aligning to TRBD1. The germline V gene has CDR1 LNHDA and CDR2 SQIVND (reference sequence). There are 14 residues in the CDR3. With 5 bases clipped from V and 5 bases from J, the junction kept 4 bases outside the gene matches. The DNA for the CDR3 is TGTGCCAGTAGTCGGACAGGGGTTCATCAGCCCCAGCATTTT. Protein: CASSRTGVHQPQHF.

The chain joins TRBV11-2 to TRBJ2-5; D gene ambiguous. CDR1 is SGHAT, CDR2 FQNNGV, per germline. V lost 1 base and J lost 4, with 10 bases in between. The CDR3 totals 14 residues. DNA of the CDR3: TGTGCCAGCAGCTTAGCCAGCAAGGGAGAGACCCAGTACTTC. It codes for CASSLASKGETQYF.

There are many counts of this clonotype. V usage is TRBV20-1 and J usage is TRBJ1-2, with TRBD1 matching 9 bases. The germline V gene has CDR1 DFQATT and CDR2 SNEGSKA (reference sequence). V was pared by 1 base and J by 2 bases, with 5 bases of the junction left unmatched. The CDR3 sequence is 15 residues long. Here the CDR3 reads CSARARDRVNYGYTF. In DNA, the CDR3 is TGCAGTGCTAGAGCCAGGGACAGGGTGAACTATGGCTACACCTTC.

This clonotype was seen a few times. V gene TRBV29-1 combines with J gene TRBJ2-3; no firm D call. The V and J ends lost 6 bases and 4 bases respectively, with 14 bases between them. The length of the CDR3 is 13 residues. Germline CDR1 is SQVTM and CDR2 is ANQGSEA. CDR3 nucleotides: TGCAGCGTAATTTCGTCCGCACCAGATACGCAGTATTTT. This sequence encodes CSVISSAPDTQYF.

This clonotype was observed a handful of times. The rearrangement joins TRBV7-8 to TRBJ2-7, with 10 nucleotides matching TRBD1. With 2 bases clipped from V and 6 bases from J, the junction kept 10 bases outside the gene matches. Germline V gene sequence: CDR1 SGHVS, CDR2 FQNEAQ. This CDR3 is built from 16 residues. The DNA for the CDR3 is TGTGCCAGCAGCTTACAGGGACAGGGGCGAAGGGTCGAGCAGTACTTC. Encoded protein: CASSLQGQGRRVEQYF.

The rearrangement uses TRBV28 and TRBJ1-1; a weak D match, TRBD1 (5 bases). V was pared by 6 bases and J by 2 bases, with 16 bases between. This CDR3 has 15 amino acids. Germline V gives CDR1 MDHEN, CDR2 SYDVKM. CDR3 region: CASRNGDRANTEAFF. The CDR3 nucleotides are TGTGCCAGCAGAAACGGGGACCGGGCAAACACTGAAGCTTTCTTT.

This sequence joins TRBV27 and TRBJ2-3; D remains ambiguous. Germline CDR1 and CDR2: MNHEY and SMNVEV (reference sequence). V lost 5 bases and J 0 bases, leaving 18 bases between the germline ends. This CDR3 comprises 17 residues. CDR3 nucleotide sequence: TGTGCCAGCAGTCCCCGTGGAGATGGGTCTAGCACAGATACGCAGTATTTT. Translating it yields CASSPRGDGSSTDTQYF.

The chain uses TRBV2 and TRBJ2-5; D call uncertain. Germline CDR1 is SNHLY and CDR2 is FYNNEI. V lost 4 bases and J lost 1, with 7 bases in between. The CDR3 totals 13 residues. The CDR3 coding sequence is TGTGCCAGCAGTGGGGGTTCCCAAGAGACCCAGTACTTC. This codes for CASSGGSQETQYF.

The chain joins TRBV7-2 to TRBJ1-5; D not resolved. CDR3 length equals 14 residues. The germline V gene encodes CDR1 SGHTA and CDR2 FQGNSA. Trimming left V 5 bases short and J 1 base short, with 9 bases between. The CDR3 DNA sequence: TGTGCCAGCAGCCCAGGATCCAGCAATCAGCCCCAGCATTTT. Translated: CASSPGSSNQPQHF.

In its sample, this clonotype was seen a few times. The CDR3 reads CASSLASGVNTGELFF. CDR3 nucleotides: TGTGCCAGCAGCTTAGCCTCAGGGGTAAACACCGGGGAGCTGTTTTTT. J is TRBJ2-2 and V is TRBV7-2; maybe TRBD1 (6 bases). The CDR3 sequence is 16 residues long. Germline loops: CDR1 SGHTA, CDR2 FQGNSA. V shed 0 bases and J shed 2 bases, with 10 bases lying between them.

The chain carries TRBV15 and TRBJ2-1, with 7 bases identical to TRBD2. After removal of 4 bases from V and 2 bases from J, the junction contained 8 bases not matched to a gene. This CDR3 has 16 residues. The germline gives CDR1 LNHNV, CDR2 YYDKDF (reference sequence). CDR3 region: CATSNQPSGPYNEQFF. The CDR3, as DNA: TGTGCCACCAGCAACCAGCCTAGCGGCCCCTACAATGAGCAGTTCTTC. The full variable domain, in which reference TRBV15 and TRBJ2-1 provide the parts outside the CDR3, is DAMVIQNPRYQVTQFGKPVTLSCSQTLNHNVMYWYQQKSSQAPKLLFHYYDKDFNNEADTPDNFQSRRPNTSFCFLDIRSPGLGDTAMYLCATSNQPSGPYNEQFFGPGTRLTVL.

This clonotype was seen more than once but under ten times. The chain has TRBV6-2 or TRBV6-3 and TRBJ2-1, with D possibly being TRBD1 (6 bases). The germline CDR1 and CDR2 sequences are MNHEY and SVGEGT. The CDR3 loop spans 15 amino acids. V lost 0 bases and J 6 bases, leaving 12 bases between the germline ends. CDR3 region: CASSYSGTICNEQFF. The CDR3 DNA sequence: TGTGCCAGCAGTTACTCGGGGACAATCTGCAATGAGCAGTTCTTC.

The sample holds a few counts of this clonotype. The chain recombines TRBV12-3 or TRBV12-4 with TRBJ2-7; weak D call: TRBD2 (7 bases). This CDR3 spans 18 amino acids. Trimming cost V 6 bases and J 0 bases, with 24 bases left between them. The CDR3 sequence is CASSGRGRLASNSYEQYF. The CDR3 DNA sequence: TGTGCCAGCAGCGGTAGGGGGAGACTAGCCTCGAACTCCTACGAGCAGTACTTC.

This rearrangement joins TRBV4-1 to TRBJ2-5, with a tentative D call TRBD2 (6 bases). Trimming cost V 4 bases and J 1 base, with 19 bases left between them. CDR3 size: 17 residues. Germline loops: CDR1 MGHRA, CDR2 YSYEKL. CDR3 nucleotide sequence: TGCGCCAGCAGCCCATTGGTGCGGGGTGCGGCCCAAGAGACCCAGTACTTC. This codes for CASSPLVRGAAQETQYF.

This clonotype was seen a handful of times. This chain links TRBV12-3 or TRBV12-4 with TRBJ2-1; D assignment may be TRBD1 or TRBD2 (5 bases each). Between the trimmed V and J ends, which lost 8 bases and 9 bases, there was a span of 23 bases. CDR3 length: 15 residues. Written as DNA, the CDR3 is TGTGCCAGCGTCTTGTTTGGGGGTACGTCGACTGAGCAGTTCTTC. It translates to CASVLFGGTSTEQFF.

Judged by abundance, this clonotype is large. The chain joins TRBV28 to TRBJ2-1; a possible D gene is TRBD2 (6 bases). The V and J ends lost 8 bases and 2 bases respectively, with 13 bases between them. CDR3 length: 14 amino acids. The germline V gene has CDR1 MDHEN and CDR2 SYDVKM. For the CDR3, the DNA is TGTGCCAGCCCGGGGGTTCCCCCCTACAATGAGCAGTTCTTC. Its translation: CASPGVPPYNEQFF.

There are a few counts of this clonotype. CDR3 DNA sequence: TGTGCCAGCAGCTACGGATTGGGCACCTACGAGCAGTACTTC. Protein product: CASSYGLGTYEQYF. This chain links TRBV14 with TRBJ2-7, with no clear D. CDR3 length equals 14 residues. Germline CDR1 reads SGHDN; CDR2 reads FVKESK. Deletions cut 5 bases from V and 2 bases from J, with 13 bases between. Looking up the rest from reference TRBV14 and TRBJ2-7 gives the full variable domain: EAGVTQFPSHSVIEKGQTVTLRCDPISGHDNLYWYRRVMGKEIKFLLHFVKESKQDESGMPNNRFLAERTGGTYSTLKVQPAELEDSGVYFCASSYGLGTYEQYFGPGTRLTVT.

This clonotype was seen many times. The rearrangement uses TRBV4-2 and TRBJ2-1, with D hard to call. Germline V gene data show CDR1 as LGHNA and CDR2 as YNFKEQ. Between the trimmed V and J ends, which lost 4 bases and 0 bases, there was a span of 10 bases. The length of the CDR3 is 15 residues. CDR3 sequence reads: CASSLGFSSYNEQFF. The CDR3 DNA follows: TGTGCCAGCAGCCTCGGGTTCTCCTCCTACAATGAGCAGTTCTTC.